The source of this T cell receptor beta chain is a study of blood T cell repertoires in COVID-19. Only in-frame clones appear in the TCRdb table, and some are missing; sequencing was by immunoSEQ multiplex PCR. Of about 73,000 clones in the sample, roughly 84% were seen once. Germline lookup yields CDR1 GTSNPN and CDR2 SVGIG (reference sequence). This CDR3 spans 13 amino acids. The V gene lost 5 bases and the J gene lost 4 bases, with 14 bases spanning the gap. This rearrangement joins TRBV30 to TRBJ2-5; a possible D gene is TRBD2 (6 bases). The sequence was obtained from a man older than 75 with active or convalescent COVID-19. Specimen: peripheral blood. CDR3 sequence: CAWRRRGGETQYF. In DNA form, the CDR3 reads TGTGCCTGGCGTAGGAGGGGAGGAGAGACCCAGTACTTC.